What follows is one TCR beta chain and its context. Its matching antigen is unknown. CDR3 and TCR beta VDJ profiling relied on a genomic DNA template. TCRdb re-called the reads with MiXCR, one entry per CDR3 protein. The data hold about 180,000 distinct CDR3 sequences, with 63% observed a single time. All patients picked for sequencing had shown, by flow cytometry, an expansion of CD8+CD57+ cells. This record comes from a study of CD8+CD57+ T cells in acquired aplastic anemia. Study observations and caveats: Patients versus controls showed no significant CD8+ Simpson's diversity difference.

The sequenced sample was sorted CD4+, CD8+, or CD8+CD57+ T cells (not recorded which) from PBMCs. The sequence derives from a human donor with aplastic anemia.

The CDR3 sequence: CASSEALRGEETQYF. The DNA for the CDR3 is TGTGCCAGCAGTGAAGCGCTTCGAGGGGAAGAGACCCAGTACTTC. This chain joins TRBV2 and TRBJ2-5, with D perhaps given as TRBD1 or TRBD2 (5 bases each). CDR3 length: 15 residues. Trimming stripped 0 bases from V and 3 bases from J, with 11 bases between. Germline V lookup: CDR1 SNHLY, CDR2 FYNNEI.